This passage covers 13 T cell receptor beta chains from one sample sequenced in a study of T cell responses to AZD1222 COVID-19 vaccine. Clones were sequenced by immunoSEQ multiplex PCR, and TCRdb holds only the in-frame ones, with some missing. Here the sample spans 140,000 or so clones, 80% to 90% being singletons. The source was peripheral blood, collected on day 0 of AZD1222 vaccination. Receptor source: an adult in good health.

This clone was recorded only once. The J gene is TRBJ2-2, the V gene TRBV7-4; D perhaps matches TRBD1 (7 bases). Germline V gives CDR1 SGHVT, CDR2 SQSDAQ. V lost 0 bases to trimming and J lost 5 bases, with 13 bases between them. The CDR3 contains 16 residues. In DNA form, the CDR3 reads TGTGCCAGCAGCTTAGCCAGGGGGGAGGAAACCGGGGAGCTGTTTTTT. Protein sequence: CASSLARGEETGELFF.

This chain links TRBV13 with TRBJ1-5; maybe TRBD1 (6 bases). The CDR3 runs to 13 residues. Trimming stripped 4 bases from V and 5 bases from J, with 9 bases between. Germline V gives CDR1 PRHDT, CDR2 FYEKMQ (reference sequence). CDR3 nucleotide sequence: TGTGCCAGCAGCTCAGGGGAGGATCAGCCCCAGCATTTT. Translating gives CASSSGEDQPQHF.

This chain connects TRBV6-2 or TRBV6-3 to TRBJ1-5; 10 nucleotides line up with TRBD1. Trimming at V came to 2 bases and at J to 0 bases, leaving 10 bases not matched to a gene. The CDR3 is 19 residues long. Germline-derived CDR1 and CDR2 are MNHEY and SVGEGT. The CDR3 region is CASSYAGQGWDDSNQPQHF. Written as DNA, the CDR3 is TGTGCCAGCAGTTACGCGGGACAGGGGTGGGACGATAGCAATCAGCCCCAGCATTTT.

The V and J genes are TRBV7-6 and TRBJ2-6; D may correspond to TRBD1 or TRBD2 (5 bases each). Per the germline V gene, CDR1 is SGHVS and CDR2 is FNYEAQ. This CDR3 spans 17 amino acids. Trimming left V 6 bases short and J 0 bases short, with 15 bases between. CDR3 in amino acids: CASRGSRDGSGANVLTF. Here the CDR3 DNA reads TGTGCCAGCAGAGGATCCCGGGACGGCTCTGGGGCCAACGTCCTGACTTTC.

The chain joins TRBV28 to TRBJ2-1; TRBD2 matches at 8 bases. The germline V gene encodes CDR1 MDHEN and CDR2 SYDVKM. The CDR3 is made up of 15 amino acids. V lost 6 bases and J lost 2; bases outside the gene matches: 6. The CDR3 is CASSRAGATYNEQFF. CDR3 DNA sequence: TGTGCCAGCAGCCGAGCGGGAGCCACCTACAATGAGCAGTTCTTC.

The chain recombines TRBV12-3 or TRBV12-4 with TRBJ1-3; D remains ambiguous. This CDR3 comprises 12 residues. The V end lost 3 bases, the J end lost 4 bases, and 4 bases lay between the germline ends. CDR3 sequence (DNA): TGTGCCAGCAGTTTGTGGGGAAACACCATATATTTT. Its protein product is CASSLWGNTIYF.

The chain couples TRBV9 to TRBJ1-2; D possibly corresponds to TRBD1 (5 bases). Trimming stripped 4 bases from V and 4 bases from J, with 14 bases between. This CDR3 has 14 residues. Germline CDR1 reads SGDLS; CDR2 reads YYNGEE. The CDR3 protein is CASSTLGQGYGYTF. CDR3 in DNA: TGTGCCAGCAGCACCTTGGGGCAGGGCTATGGCTACACCTTC.

The chain joins TRBV30 to TRBJ2-7, with 12 nucleotides matching TRBD2. Unmatched junction bases numbered 5, after V lost 4 bases and J lost 7 bases. The germline CDR1 and CDR2 sequences are GTSNPN and SVGIG (reference sequence). CDR3 length equals 13 residues. CDR3 bases: TGTGCCTGGACTCTAGCGGGAGGGTATGAGCAGTACTTC. Translation gives CAWTLAGGYEQYF.

This clone came up a few times. The gene calls are TRBV7-2 and TRBJ2-1, with 12 bases identical to TRBD2. The CDR3 totals 16 residues. After removal of 5 bases from V and 4 bases from J, the junction contained 6 bases not matched to a gene. Looked up from germline, CDR1 is SGHTA and CDR2 is FQGNSA. CDR3 coding DNA: TGTGCCAGCAGCGCGCCTAGCGGGAGGGCATACAATGAGCAGTTCTTC. Its protein is CASSAPSGRAYNEQFF.

This chain joins TRBV29-1 and TRBJ1-4; tentatively, D is TRBD1 (5 bases). Germline loops: CDR1 SQVTM, CDR2 ANQGSEA. V was clipped by 4 bases and J by 8 bases, with 14 bases between them. This CDR3 spans 13 amino acids. The CDR3 region is CSVAPSRGEKLFF. CDR3 in DNA: TGCAGCGTTGCCCCCTCACGGGGCGAAAAACTGTTTTTT. Drawing the rest from reference TRBV29-1 and TRBJ1-4, the complete variable domain is SAVISQKPSRDICQRGTSLTIQCQVDSQVTMMFWYRQQPGQSLTLIATANQGSEATYESGFVIDKFPISRPNLTFSTLTVSNMSPEDSSIYLCSVAPSRGEKLFFGSGTQLSVL.

The J gene is TRBJ2-1, the V gene TRBV5-1, with 14 nucleotides matching TRBD2. V trimming: 9 bases; J trimming: 2 bases; junction bases outside the gene matches: 4. The CDR3 consists of 15 residues. The germline V gene encodes CDR1 SGHRS and CDR2 YFSETQ. CDR3 DNA: TGCGCCACCCAGGGACTAGCGGGAGCCTACAATGAGCAGTTCTTC. Translation gives CATQGLAGAYNEQFF. Variable domain in full (rest from reference TRBV5-1 and TRBJ2-1): KAGVTQTPRYLIKTRGQQVTLSCSPISGHRSVSWYQQTPGQGLQFLFEYFSETQRNKGNFPGRFSGRQFSNSRSEMNVSTLELGDSALYLCATQGLAGAYNEQFFGPGTRLTVL.

There are a few counts of this clone. V usage is TRBV10-3 and J usage is TRBJ1-6; D is perhaps TRBD1 (5 bases). V lost 6 bases to trimming and J lost 10 bases, with 16 bases between them. This CDR3 has 14 residues. Germline CDR1 is ENHRY and CDR2 is SYGVKD. This CDR3 is CAIRRGDLNSPLHF. CDR3 DNA sequence: TGTGCCATCAGGAGAGGGGACCTCAACTCACCCCTCCACTTT.

CDR3 loop: CATRVTGNTPFYGYTF. The CDR3 nucleotides are TGTGCCACTAGGGTAACGGGAAACACCCCGTTCTATGGCTACACCTTC. V gene TRBV19 combines with J gene TRBJ1-2; D call uncertain. Germline values: CDR1 LNHDA, CDR2 SQIVND (reference sequence). The length of the CDR3 is 16 residues. V gave up 10 bases and J gave up 4 bases, with 25 bases separating them.